The present entry profiles one T cell receptor beta chain with its context. This sample stems from a study of blood T cell repertoires in COVID-19. The V gene's germline CDR1 is SGHAT and CDR2 FQNNGV. The CDR3 sequence is 16 residues long. V was pared by 1 base and J by 2 bases, with 12 bases between. The repertoire was sequenced with immunoSEQ multiplex PCR; TCRdb's copy has only in-frame clones and lacks some. The table includes some 320,000 clones, 85% to 95% detected once. This chain links TRBV11-2 with TRBJ2-4; tentatively, D is TRBD1 (7 bases). The sample taken for sequencing was PBMCs or T cells enriched from blood (not recorded which). This clonotype was sampled from a young woman who had been exposed to COVID-19. DNA for the CDR3: TGTGCCAGCAGCTTAGGCAGGGGGGAGCCCAAAAACATTCAGTACTTC. Protein sequence: CASSLGRGEPKNIQYF. The whole variable domain, filled in from reference TRBV11-2 and TRBJ2-4, reads EAGVAQSPRYKIIEKRQSVAFWCNPISGHATLYWYQQILGQGPKLLIQFQNNGVVDDSQLPKDRFSAERLKGVDSTLKIQPAKLEDSAVYLCASSLGRGEPKNIQYFGAGTRLSVL.